Following are 15 T cell receptor beta chains from one sample sequenced in a study of blood T cell repertoires in COVID-19. The data were produced by immunoSEQ multiplex PCR, yet TCRdb's version contains in-frame clones alone and is incomplete. The sample shows under 60,000 clones, around 82% of them seen only once. The sequenced sample consisted of peripheral blood. The receptors here all came from a human donor in a cohort sampled during active COVID-19.

The chain combines TRBV27 with TRBJ1-1, with D unclear. The germline CDR1 and CDR2 sequences are MNHEY and SMNVEV (reference sequence). CDR3 length: 16 residues. Trimming pared 4 bases from V and 7 bases from J, leaving 22 bases between. CDR3 protein: CASSSITPSMFNEAFF. The CDR3 coding sequence is TGTGCCAGCAGTTCTATAACCCCCTCAATGTTCAATGAAGCTTTCTTT.

The chain links TRBV4-1 to TRBJ2-3; D may be TRBD2 (7 bases). Trimming cost V 9 bases and J 4 bases, with 20 bases left between them. The V gene's germline CDR1 is MGHRA and CDR2 YSYEKL. This CDR3 has 15 amino acids. CDR3 sequence (DNA): TGCGCCAGTAGACTTGGGGGGGGCCGGGCAGATACGCAGTATTTT. Residues: CASRLGGGRADTQYF.

The CDR3 spells CATSIPGTAEYGYTF. The CDR3 nucleotides read TGTGCCACCAGCATACCCGGGACTGCAGAATATGGCTACACCTTC. The rearrangement uses TRBV15 and TRBJ1-2; TRBD1 might be the D (5 bases). CDR1 is LNHNV, CDR2 YYDKDF, per germline (reference sequence). This CDR3 spans 15 amino acids. Trimming shortened V by 4 bases and J by 5 bases, and 17 bases separated the two germline ends.

The chain employs TRBV24-1 and TRBJ2-1; tentatively, D is TRBD2 (6 bases). Germline loops: CDR1 KGHDR, CDR2 SFDVKD. V lost 3 bases, J lost 7 bases, and 18 bases lay in between. There are 16 residues in the CDR3. CDR3 residues: CATSDPILGGRNEQFF. The CDR3 region has the DNA TGTGCCACCAGTGATCCGATTCTGGGAGGAAGAAATGAGCAGTTCTTC.

The chain recombines TRBV10-3 with TRBJ2-1; a possible D gene is TRBD1 (6 bases). Germline V gene lookup returns CDR1 ENHRY and CDR2 SYGVKD. This CDR3 spans 12 amino acids. The V gene lost 10 bases and the J gene lost 8 bases, with 15 bases spanning the gap. CDR3 DNA sequence: TGTGCCACTGGCAGGGGCTCTGATGAGCAGTTCTTC. It specifies CATGRGSDEQFF.

The rearrangement links TRBV19 to TRBJ2-5, with 14 bases fitting TRBD2. Germline lookup yields CDR1 LNHDA and CDR2 SQIVND (reference sequence). Germline trimming cut 7 bases from V and 4 bases from J; bases unmatched to any gene: 23. The CDR3 runs to 21 residues. In DNA form, the CDR3 reads TGTGCCAGTAAGGCTGGGGTTGGGACTAGCGGGGGACCTCTCCGGGGAGAGACCCAGTACTTC. It is translated as CASKAGVGTSGGPLRGETQYF.

The J gene is TRBJ2-3, the V gene TRBV5-1; D is perhaps TRBD2 (6 bases). The CDR3 loop spans 17 amino acids. Germline V gene sequence: CDR1 SGHRS, CDR2 YFSETQ. Between the trimmed V and J ends, which lost 1 base and 0 bases, there was a span of 15 bases. The CDR3 DNA sequence: TGCGCCAGCAGCTTGCAACTACTAGCCCAGAGCACAGATACGCAGTATTTT. This encodes CASSLQLLAQSTDTQYF.

The rearrangement joins TRBV7-9 to TRBJ1-1, with a tentative D call TRBD1 (5 bases). CDR1 is SEHNR, CDR2 FQNEAQ, per germline (reference sequence). The V end lost 5 bases, the J end lost 1 base, and 11 bases lay between the germline ends. The CDR3 contains 14 residues. The CDR3 sequence is CASSPTDRNTEAFF. DNA of the CDR3: TGTGCCAGCAGCCCGACCGACAGGAACACTGAAGCTTTCTTT.

This sequence joins TRBV6-5 and TRBJ2-1; D is ambiguous. Looked up from germline, CDR1 is MNHEY and CDR2 is SVGAGI. V was shortened by 6 bases and J by 3 bases, with 15 bases between the two germline ends. The CDR3 is made up of 15 amino acids. CDR3 protein: CASSLVVSGYNEQFF. The CDR3 DNA follows: TGTGCCAGCAGCCTAGTGGTCTCGGGCTACAATGAGCAGTTCTTC.

The chain combines TRBV12-3 or TRBV12-4 with TRBJ1-5; D gene uncertain. There are 12 residues in the CDR3. The V and J ends lost 3 bases and 6 bases respectively, with 6 bases between them. CDR3 residues: CASSFPFQPQHF. CDR3 nucleotides: TGTGCCAGCAGTTTCCCCTTTCAGCCCCAGCATTTT.

The chain carries TRBV6-5 and TRBJ2-2, with 7 bases matching TRBD1. The V and J ends lost 6 bases and 4 bases, in that order; junction bases with no gene match: 8. The CDR3 runs 15 residues. Germline lookup yields CDR1 MNHEY and CDR2 SVGAGI. CDR3 amino acids: CASRHDRARTGELFF. CDR3 in DNA: TGTGCCAGCAGACACGACAGGGCGCGCACCGGGGAGCTGTTTTTT.

The chain carries TRBV5-4 and TRBJ1-1; 8 positions agree with TRBD1. Looked up from germline, CDR1 is SGHNT and CDR2 is YYREEE (reference sequence). The CDR3 has 13 amino acids. V lost 2 bases, J lost 5 bases, and 2 bases stayed unmatched. The CDR3 spells CASSFTGGTEAFF. For the CDR3, the DNA is TGTGCCAGCAGCTTCACAGGGGGGACTGAAGCTTTCTTT.

J is TRBJ2-3 and V is TRBV24-1; TRBD2 agrees at 13 bases. Looked up from germline, CDR1 is KGHDR and CDR2 is SFDVKD. The CDR3 runs to 18 residues. J gave up 2 bases and V 4 bases, and 8 bases lay outside the gene matches. The CDR3 bases are TGTGCCACCAGTGAAACTCCGGGACTAGCGGGACCCACAGATACGCAGTATTTT. Protein: CATSETPGLAGPTDTQYF.

The J gene is TRBJ1-2, the V gene TRBV24-1; D is unclear. In germline, CDR1 is KGHDR, CDR2 SFDVKD. The CDR3 covers 16 residues. V lost 4 bases and J lost 7, with 21 bases in between. The CDR3 is CATSESTPRGVSGYTF. DNA of the CDR3: TGTGCCACCAGTGAGTCCACCCCGCGGGGAGTAAGTGGCTACACCTTC.

The chain carries TRBV7-2 and TRBJ2-5; a possible D gene is TRBD2 (6 bases). CDR1 and CDR2 (germline): SGHTA, FQGNSA. Trimming removed 1 base from V and 0 bases from J, with 9 bases in between. The CDR3 is 15 residues long. DNA of the CDR3: TGTGCCAGCAGCTTAGGCGGGACCTACCAAGAGACCCAGTACTTC. Its protein product is CASSLGGTYQETQYF.